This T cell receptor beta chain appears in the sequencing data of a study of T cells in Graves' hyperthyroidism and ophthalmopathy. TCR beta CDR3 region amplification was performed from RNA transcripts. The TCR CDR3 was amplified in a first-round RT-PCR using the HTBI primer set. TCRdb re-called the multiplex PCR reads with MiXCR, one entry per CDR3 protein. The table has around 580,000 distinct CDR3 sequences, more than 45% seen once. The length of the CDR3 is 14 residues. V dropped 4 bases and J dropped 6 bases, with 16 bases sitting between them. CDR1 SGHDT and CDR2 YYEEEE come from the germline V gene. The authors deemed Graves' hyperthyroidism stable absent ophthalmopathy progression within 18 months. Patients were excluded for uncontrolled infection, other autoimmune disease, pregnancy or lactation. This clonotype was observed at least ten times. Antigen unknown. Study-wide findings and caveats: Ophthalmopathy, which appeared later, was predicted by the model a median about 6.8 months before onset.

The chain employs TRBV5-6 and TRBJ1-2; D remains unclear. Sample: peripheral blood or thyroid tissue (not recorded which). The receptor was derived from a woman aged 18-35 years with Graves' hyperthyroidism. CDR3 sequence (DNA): TGTGCCAGCAGCACTACGGGGAGGGCGGATGGCTACACCTTC. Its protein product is CASSTTGRADGYTF.